Each of the 9 T cell receptor beta chains below was sequenced from the same sample in a study of early T cells in non-severe SARS-CoV-2 infection. Each CDR3 protein is one row after TCRdb ran MiXCR on the 5' RACE reads. The sample carries some 28,000 distinct CDR3 sequences, roughly 5.8% recorded once. Sequences were obtained from whole blood. The receptors come from an adult who was a healthcare worker with PCR-confirmed SARS-CoV-2 infection or an uninfected control (not recorded which).

The chain employs TRBV5-6 and TRBJ1-2; no firm D call. This CDR3 is 14 amino acids long. Germline CDR1 reads SGHDT; CDR2 reads YYEEEE. Between the trimmed V and J ends, which lost 4 bases and 4 bases, there was a span of 14 bases. CDR3 sequence reads: CASSQRTVGYGYTF. CDR3 DNA sequence: TGTGCCAGCAGCCAAAGGACGGTTGGCTATGGCTACACCTTC. Complete variable domain (other parts from reference TRBV5-6 and TRBJ1-2): DAGVTQSPTHLIKTRGQQVTLRCSPKSGHDTVSWYQQALGQGPQFIFQYYEEEERQRGNFPDRFSGHQFPNYSSELNVNALLLGDSALYLCASSQRTVGYGYTFGSGTRLTVV.

This clonotype appeared many times. V is TRBV7-9 and J is TRBJ1-3; 7 positions agree with TRBD1. The CDR3 spans 16 residues. The V segment lost 5 bases and the J segment 0 bases; nucleotides outside the gene matches: 7. Germline V gene sequence: CDR1 SEHNR, CDR2 FQNEAQ (reference sequence). Here the CDR3 reads CASSQRGQSSGNTIYF. DNA of the CDR3: TGTGCCAGCAGCCAGAGGGGACAGAGCTCTGGAAACACCATATATTTT.

Ten or more counts support this clonotype. This chain uses TRBV20-1 with TRBJ2-3; no firm D call. Germline V gives CDR1 DFQATT, CDR2 SNEGSKA (reference sequence). V lost 6 bases to trimming and J lost 3 bases, with 19 bases between them. CDR3 length: 15 residues. The CDR3 DNA sequence: TGCAGTGCCCCCGATAAGAGCGTGGGAACAGATACGCAGTATTTT. Amino acids: CSAPDKSVGTDTQYF.

V gene TRBV7-8 combines with J gene TRBJ1-4; tentative D call: TRBD1 (5 bases). V was pared by 1 base and J by 7 bases, with 16 bases between. This CDR3 is built from 16 residues. Germline V CDR1 and CDR2: SGHVS, FQNEAQ. CDR3 DNA sequence: TGTGCCAGCAGCTTAGACTCGCGGGGGATAGGTGAAAAACTGTTTTTT. Translating it yields CASSLDSRGIGEKLFF. Using reference TRBV7-8 and TRBJ1-4 for the parts outside the CDR3, the full variable domain is GAGVSQSPRYKVAKRGQDVALRCDPISGHVSLFWYQQALGQGPEFLTYFQNEAQLDKSGLPSDRFFAERPEGSVSTLKIQRTQQEDSAVYLCASSLDSRGIGEKLFFGSGTQLSVL.

This clonotype was counted ten times or more. The genes are TRBV7-3 and TRBJ1-2; TRBD1 is a possible D gene (6 bases). V lost 3 bases and J 7 bases, leaving 15 bases between the germline ends. Germline CDR1 SGHTA, CDR2 FQGTGA. The CDR3 is 14 amino acids. The CDR3 protein is CASSFGQGQGGYTF. The CDR3 DNA follows: TGTGCCAGCAGCTTCGGTCAGGGGCAGGGTGGCTACACCTTC. The whole variable domain, remainder taken from reference TRBV7-3 and TRBJ1-2, is GAGVSQTPSNKVTEKGKYVELRCDPISGHTALYWYRQSLGQGPEFLIYFQGTGAADDSGLPNDRFFAVRPEGSVSTLKIQRTERGDSAVYLCASSFGQGQGGYTFGSGTRLTVV.

Regarding this clonotype: This sequence may be a read error, since a much larger clone differs from it by one base. J is TRBJ2-5 and V is TRBV29-1; D possibly corresponds to TRBD1 (5 bases). The CDR3 is 12 residues long. Germline V gene lookup returns CDR1 SQVTM and CDR2 ANQGSEA. CDR3 nucleotide sequence: TGCAGAGTCGACAGTATCCAAGAGACCCAGTACTTC. This encodes CRVDSIQETQYF.

The table lists this clonotype with many counts. The chain carries TRBV21-1 and TRBJ1-4; TRBD1 is taken as the D call from the table, unchecked against the DNA. TRBV21-1 is a recognized pseudogene. This CDR3 is 15 amino acids long. As DNA, the CDR3 is TGTGCCAGCAGCAAATTGGGACAGGTCGATGAAAAACTGTTTTTT. Translation: CASSKLGQVDEKLFF.

This clonotype was recorded many times. J is TRBJ2-3 and V is TRBV2, with D possibly matching TRBD1 (5 bases). This CDR3 has 12 amino acids. Germline CDR1 and CDR2: SNHLY and FYNNEI. V lost 4 bases and J lost 6, with 8 bases in between. CDR3 sequence: CASSVRVDTQYF. In DNA, the CDR3 is TGTGCCAGCAGTGTCAGGGTGGATACGCAGTATTTT.

CDR3 loop: CATSDPYSTDTQYF. The CDR3 nucleotides read TGTGCCACCAGTGATCCCTACTCAACAGATACGCAGTATTTT. The chain recombines TRBV24-1 with TRBJ2-3, with no clear D. The CDR3 contains 14 residues. Germline loops: CDR1 KGHDR, CDR2 SFDVKD. Trimming pared 3 bases from V and 3 bases from J, leaving 9 bases between.